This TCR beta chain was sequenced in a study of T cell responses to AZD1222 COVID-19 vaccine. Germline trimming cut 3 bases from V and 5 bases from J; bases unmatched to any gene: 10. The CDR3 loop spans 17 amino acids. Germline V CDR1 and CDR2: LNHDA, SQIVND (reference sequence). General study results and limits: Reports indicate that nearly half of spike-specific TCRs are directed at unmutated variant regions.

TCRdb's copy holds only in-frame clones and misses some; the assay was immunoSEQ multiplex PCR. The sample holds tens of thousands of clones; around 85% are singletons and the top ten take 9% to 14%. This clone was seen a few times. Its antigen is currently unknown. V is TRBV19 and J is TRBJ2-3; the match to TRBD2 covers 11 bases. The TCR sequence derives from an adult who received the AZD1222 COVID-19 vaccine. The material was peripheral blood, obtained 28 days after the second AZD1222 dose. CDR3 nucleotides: TGTGCCAGTAGTATGGAGTCTAGCGGGGGGTATGGAGATACGCAGTATTTT. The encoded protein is CASSMESSGGYGDTQYF.